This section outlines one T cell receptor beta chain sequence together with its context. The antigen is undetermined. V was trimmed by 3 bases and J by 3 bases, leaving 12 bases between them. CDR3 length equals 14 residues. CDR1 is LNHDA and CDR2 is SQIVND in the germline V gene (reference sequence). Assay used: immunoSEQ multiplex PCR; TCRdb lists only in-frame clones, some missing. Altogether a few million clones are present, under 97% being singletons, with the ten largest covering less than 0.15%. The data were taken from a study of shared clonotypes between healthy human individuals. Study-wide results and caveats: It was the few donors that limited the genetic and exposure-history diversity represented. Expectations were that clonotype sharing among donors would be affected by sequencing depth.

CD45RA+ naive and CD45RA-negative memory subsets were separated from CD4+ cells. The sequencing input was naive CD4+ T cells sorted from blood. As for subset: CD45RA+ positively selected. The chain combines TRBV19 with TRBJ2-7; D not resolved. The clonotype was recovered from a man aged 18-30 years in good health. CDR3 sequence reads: CASSIGAGRYEQYF. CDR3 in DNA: TGTGCCAGTAGTATCGGAGCTGGACGCTACGAGCAGTACTTC.